Listed here are 11 T cell receptor beta chains from one sample, sequenced in a study of blood T cell repertoires in COVID-19. Assay: immunoSEQ multiplex PCR; the TCRdb copy retains only in-frame clones and omits some. The sample records about 170,000 clones, about four fifths being singletons. Sequences were obtained from peripheral blood. These receptors originate from a human donor with acute or convalescent COVID-19. The donor label of this sample is uncertain.

This chain joins TRBV5-6 and TRBJ2-5; 11 bases are shared with TRBD2. Germline CDR1 SGHDT, CDR2 YYEEEE. The trim removed 4 bases at V and 4 bases at J, leaving 3 bases unmatched. The CDR3 covers 14 residues. CDR3 nucleotide sequence: TGTGCCAGCAGCCCCGGGACTAGCGGAGAGACCCAGTACTTC. Translating gives CASSPGTSGETQYF.

The chain recombines TRBV3-1 (or the pseudogene TRBV3-2) with TRBJ1-3; TRBD1 might be the D (5 bases). The V and J ends lost 4 bases and 4 bases respectively, with 17 bases between them. This CDR3 comprises 16 residues. Germline CDR1 reads LGHDT; CDR2 reads YNNKEL (reference sequence). The DNA for the CDR3 is TGTGCCAGCAGCCCCGAACGGGGGGTCGGCGGAAACACCATATATTTT. Translation gives CASSPERGVGGNTIYF.

For this clone: Other DNA sequences within the sample encode an identical CDR3. The gene calls are TRBV9 and TRBJ2-5, with D possibly being TRBD2 (7 bases). Trimming shortened V by 3 bases and J by 4 bases, and 16 bases separated the two germline ends. The CDR3 consists of 15 residues. Germline-derived CDR1 and CDR2 are SGDLS and YYNGEE. CDR3 coding DNA: TGTGCCAGCAGCGCCCAGGGAGGGGGGAGAGAGACCCAGTACTTC. This sequence encodes CASSAQGGGRETQYF. The full variable domain, completed using reference TRBV9 and TRBJ2-5, is DSGVTQTPKHLITATGQRVTLRCSPRSGDLSVYWYQQSLDQGLQFLIQYYNGEERAKGNILERFSAQQFPDLHSELNLSSLELGDSALYFCASSAQGGGRETQYFGPGTRLLVL.

This clone came up once. The gene calls are TRBV9 and TRBJ2-2, with D perhaps TRBD1 (6 bases). Germline values: CDR1 SGDLS, CDR2 YYNGEE. The V gene lost 4 bases and the J gene lost 1 base, with 11 bases spanning the gap. This CDR3 has 15 amino acids. Here the CDR3 DNA reads TGTGCCAGCAGCCCCATGACAGGGAACACCGGGGAGCTGTTTTTT. This sequence encodes CASSPMTGNTGELFF.

The V gene is TRBV3-1 (or the pseudogene TRBV3-2), the J gene TRBJ1-1; 8 bases agree with TRBD1. The ends lost 1 base at V and 4 bases at J; junction bases unmatched: 2. The CDR3 loop spans 14 amino acids. Per the germline V gene, CDR1 is LGHDT and CDR2 is YNNKEL (reference sequence). The CDR3 region has the DNA TGTGCCAGCAGCCAAGGACAGGGGTCCACTGAAGCTTTCTTT. Translated, it gives CASSQGQGSTEAFF.

The rearrangement joins TRBV6-4 to TRBJ1-5; D is possibly TRBD1 (5 bases). Germline CDR1 reads MRHNA; CDR2 reads SNTAGT. This CDR3 is built from 13 residues. The V end lost 7 bases, the J end lost 1 base, and 8 bases lay between the germline ends. CDR3 sequence (DNA): TGTGCCAGCAAAGGGGTAAGCAATCAGCCCCAGCATTTT. Protein: CASKGVSNQPQHF.

This rearrangement joins TRBV10-3 to TRBJ2-7; TRBD1 might be the D (6 bases). CDR1 is ENHRY, CDR2 SYGVKD, per germline. Trimming took off 11 bases at V and 0 bases at J, with 23 bases between the two ends. The CDR3 has 16 amino acids. The CDR3 loop is CASRGIGGAASYEQYF. The DNA of the CDR3 is TGTGCCTCACGGGGCATAGGGGGAGCCGCCTCCTACGAGCAGTACTTC.

This sequence joins TRBV18 and TRBJ2-7; D is uncertain. The CDR3 has 14 amino acids. V was cut by 6 bases and J by 0 bases, with 12 bases left in between. Germline V gene data show CDR1 as KGHSH and CDR2 as LQKENI. The CDR3, as DNA: TGTGCCAGCTCGCCAGAACAGAACTCCTACGAGCAGTACTTC. Protein sequence: CASSPEQNSYEQYF.

This clone was picked up one time. The chain recombines TRBV28 with TRBJ2-1; tentative D call: TRBD2 (5 bases). The CDR3 is 11 residues long. Germline CDR1 is MDHEN and CDR2 is SYDVKM. The V gene lost 8 bases and the J gene lost 8 bases, with 10 bases spanning the gap. Here the CDR3 DNA reads TGTGCCAGCGCTAGCAACCATGAGCAGTTCTTC. Translation gives CASASNHEQFF.

The rearrangement joins TRBV10-1 to TRBJ2-7, with D possibly being TRBD1 (6 bases). CDR3 size: 13 residues. V was pared by 4 bases and J by 5 bases, with 12 bases between. Germline assignment: CDR1 WNHNN and CDR2 SYGVQD (reference sequence). CDR3 sequence: CASSGVTGNEQYF. In DNA form, the CDR3 reads TGCGCCAGCAGTGGGGTGACAGGTAACGAGCAGTACTTC.

The J gene is TRBJ1-5, the V gene TRBV18, with 8 bases identical to TRBD1. The germline V gene encodes CDR1 KGHSH and CDR2 LQKENI. J gave up 5 bases and V 2 bases, and 2 bases lay outside the gene matches. The CDR3 is 14 residues long. For the CDR3, the DNA is TGTGCCAGCTCACCAGGGACAGGAGATCAGCCCCAGCATTTT. Amino acids: CASSPGTGDQPQHF.